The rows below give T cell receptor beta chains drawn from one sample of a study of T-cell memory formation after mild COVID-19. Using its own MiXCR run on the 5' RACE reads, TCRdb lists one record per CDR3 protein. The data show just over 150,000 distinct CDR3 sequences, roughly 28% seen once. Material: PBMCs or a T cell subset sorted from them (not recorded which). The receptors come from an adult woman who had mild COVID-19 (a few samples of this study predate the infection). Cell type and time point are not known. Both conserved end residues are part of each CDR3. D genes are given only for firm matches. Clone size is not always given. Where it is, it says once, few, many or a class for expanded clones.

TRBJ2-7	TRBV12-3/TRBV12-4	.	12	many	CASSFRSYEQYF	TGTGCCAGCAGCTTTCGGTCCTACGAGCAGTACTTC
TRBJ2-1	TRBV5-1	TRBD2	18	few	CASSLDGRLRGENNEQFF	TGCGCCAGCAGCTTGGACGGACGGCTCCGGGGGGAGAACAATGAGCAGTTCTTC
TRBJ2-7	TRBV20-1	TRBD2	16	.	CSAGGLAGMSSYEQYF	TGCAGTGCTGGGGGACTAGCGGGGATGAGCTCCTACGAGCAGTACTTC
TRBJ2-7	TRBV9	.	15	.	CASSVGNSRTYEQYF	TGTGCCAGCAGCGTAGGCAATAGCCGCACCTACGAGCAGTACTTC
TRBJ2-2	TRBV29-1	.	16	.	CSVERRWQGSTGELFF	TGCAGCGTTGAAAGACGGTGGCAGGGAAGCACCGGGGAGCTGTTTTTT
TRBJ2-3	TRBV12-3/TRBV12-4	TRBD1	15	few	CASSQGQGIVDTQYF	TGTGCCAGCAGTCAAGGACAGGGTATCGTAGATACGCAGTATTTT
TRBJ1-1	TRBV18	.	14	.	CASSLNRDSTEAFF	TGTGCCAGCTCATTAAACCGGGACTCTACTGAAGCTTTCTTT
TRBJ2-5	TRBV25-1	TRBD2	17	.	CASSEGATSGDGETQYF	TGTGCCAGCAGTGAAGGGGCGACTAGCGGGGATGGGGAGACCCAGTACTTC
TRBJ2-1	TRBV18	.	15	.	CASSPPQGGGGEQFF	TGTGCCAGCTCACCACCACAGGGGGGCGGGGGAGAGCAGTTCTTC
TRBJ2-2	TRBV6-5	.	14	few	CASSYSPATGELFF	TGTGCCAGCAGTTACTCTCCAGCCACCGGGGAGCTGTTTTTT
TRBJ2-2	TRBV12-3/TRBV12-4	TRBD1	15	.	CASSSGTGSPGELFF	TGTGCCAGCAGTTCCGGGACAGGGTCCCCCGGGGAGCTGTTTTTT
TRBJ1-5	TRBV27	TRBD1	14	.	CASRDHRGHQPQHF	TGTGCCAGCAGGGACCACAGGGGGCATCAGCCCCAGCATTTT
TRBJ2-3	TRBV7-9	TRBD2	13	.	CASRAGPTDTQYF	TGTGCCAGCAGAGCGGGGCCCACAGATACGCAGTATTTT
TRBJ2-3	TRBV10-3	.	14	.	CAISATGSTDTQYF	TGTGCCATCAGTGCGACCGGGAGCACAGATACGCAGTATTTT
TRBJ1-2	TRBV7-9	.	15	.	CASSLVAGYGYGYTF	TGTGCCAGCAGCTTAGTGGCAGGGTACGGCTATGGCTACACCTTC
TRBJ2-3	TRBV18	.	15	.	CASSPLSQATDTQYF	TGTGCCAGCTCACCATTATCACAGGCCACAGATACGCAGTATTTT
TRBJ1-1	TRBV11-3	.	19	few	CASSLDRAPRLVSVTEAFF	TGTGCCAGCAGCTTAGATAGGGCCCCCCGATTGGTATCTGTCACTGAAGCTTTCTTT
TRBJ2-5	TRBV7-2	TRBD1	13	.	CASSWTGIETQYF	TGTGCCAGCAGCTGGACAGGGATTGAGACCCAGTACTTC
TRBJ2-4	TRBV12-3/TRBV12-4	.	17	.	CASRKTGRTLSKNIQYF	TGTGCCAGCAGGAAGACAGGGAGGACACTATCCAAAAACATTCAGTACTTC
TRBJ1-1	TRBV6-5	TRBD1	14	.	CASSDQGVYTEAFF	TGTGCCAGCAGTGATCAGGGGGTATACACTGAAGCTTTCTTT
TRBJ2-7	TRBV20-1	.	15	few	CSTSRGPPLDYEQYF	TGCAGCACGTCCCGGGGTCCCCCTTTAGACTACGAGCAGTACTTC
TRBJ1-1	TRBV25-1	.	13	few	CASSDAPDTEAFF	TGTGCCAGCAGTGACGCCCCGGACACTGAAGCTTTCTTT
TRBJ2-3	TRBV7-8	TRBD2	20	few	CASSLVLWRASGSRSDTQYF	TGTGCCAGCAGCTTAGTACTGTGGAGGGCTAGCGGGAGCAGATCAGATACGCAGTATTTT
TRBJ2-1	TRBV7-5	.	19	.	CISVPEAILAGESYNEQFF	.
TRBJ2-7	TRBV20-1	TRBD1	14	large	CSARDPGQLHEQYF	TGCAGTGCTAGAGATCCGGGACAGCTCCACGAGCAGTACTTC
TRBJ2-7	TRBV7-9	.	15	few	CASSSDRDAAYEQYF	TGTGCCAGCAGCTCCGACCGGGACGCCGCCTACGAGCAGTACTTC
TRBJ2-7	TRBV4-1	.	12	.	CASNSGGFEQYF	TGCGCCTCGAATTCTGGGGGGTTCGAGCAGTACTTC
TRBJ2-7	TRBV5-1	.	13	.	CASSRDSVYEQYF	TGCGCCAGCAGCCGGGACTCTGTTTACGAGCAGTACTTC
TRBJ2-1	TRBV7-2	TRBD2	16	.	CASSRRERELGNEQFF	TGTGCCAGCAGCCGCCGTGAGCGGGAGTTGGGTAATGAGCAGTTCTTC
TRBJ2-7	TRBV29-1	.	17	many	CSVKKMVGGKGFYEQYF	TGCAGCGTTAAAAAAATGGTCGGGGGCAAGGGATTCTACGAGCAGTACTTC
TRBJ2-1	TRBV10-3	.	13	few	CAISDRDYNEQFF	TGTGCCATCAGTGACCGCGACTACAATGAGCAGTTCTTC
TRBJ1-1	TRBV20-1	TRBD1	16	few	CSAPKIQGMFPTEAFF	TGCAGTGCCCCAAAGATACAGGGGATGTTTCCCACTGAAGCTTTCTTT
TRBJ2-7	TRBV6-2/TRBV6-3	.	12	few	CASFAGAYEQYF	TGTGCCAGCTTCGCAGGGGCTTACGAGCAGTACTTC
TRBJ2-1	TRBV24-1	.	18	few	CATSDSKTRQLRYNEQFF	TGTGCCACCAGTGACTCCAAGACTCGACAACTTCGATACAATGAGCAGTTCTTC
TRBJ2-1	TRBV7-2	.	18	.	CASSASRDLGYSYNEQFF	TGTGCCAGCAGCGCTAGCAGGGACCTAGGGTACTCCTACAATGAGCAGTTCTTC
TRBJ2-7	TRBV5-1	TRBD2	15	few	CASSITSGTAYEQYF	TGCGCCAGCAGCATTACTAGCGGCACAGCCTACGAGCAGTACTTC
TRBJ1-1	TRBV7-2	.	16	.	CASRQDSSGANTEAFF	TGTGCCAGCAGGCAGGACAGTAGCGGGGCGAACACTGAAGCTTTCTTT
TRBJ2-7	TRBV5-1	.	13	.	CASSLRLRGEQYF	TGCGCCAGCAGCTTGCGCCTAAGGGGGGAGCAGTACTTC
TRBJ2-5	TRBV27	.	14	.	CASSLTDREETQYF	TGTGCCAGCAGTTTAACTGATCGGGAAGAGACCCAGTACTTC